The 31 T cell receptor beta chains reported below all come from one sample, sequenced in a study of blood T cells in healthy people across ages. Then a second PCR, running about 6 to 12 cycles, was carried out with a sample-barcoded 5' primer and a J-beta primer mix. TCRdb independently ran MiXCR on the 5' RACE reads; one entry per CDR3 protein. The repertoire holds about 930,000 distinct CDR3 sequences, with 25% to 35% as singletons. These sequences were also reported in another study, on T cells of mothers and their children.

The specimen sequenced was blood. These receptors originate from a woman in her thirties or forties in good health.

The CDR3 nucleotides read TGTGCCAGCAGCCCTCAGATGACAGGGGGCGGGTACGAGCAGTACTTC. Translated: CASSPQMTGGGYEQYF. This sequence joins TRBV7-2 and TRBJ2-5; 10 nucleotides agree with TRBD1. TRBJ2-7 explains the end of the DNA better; the J call may be wrong. Germline loops: CDR1 SGHTA, CDR2 FQGNSA. This CDR3 is built from 16 residues.

This clonotype has at least ten counts. The chain links TRBV20-1 to TRBJ2-1; D remains ambiguous. CDR1 is DFQATT, CDR2 SNEGSKA, per germline (reference sequence). The CDR3 is 16 amino acids. Trimming left V 0 bases short and J 0 bases short, with 12 bases between. The CDR3 DNA sequence: TGCAGTGCTAGAGAATCAGATTCACTCTCCTACAATGAGCAGTTCTTC. Protein: CSARESDSLSYNEQFF.

This clonotype was recorded at least ten times. The chain recombines TRBV3-1 with TRBJ2-1; TRBD2 agrees at 8 bases. V dropped 0 bases and J dropped 9; count of bases not matched to a gene: 10. This CDR3 comprises 16 residues. CDR1 is LGHDT, CDR2 YNNKEL, per germline (reference sequence). The CDR3 reads CASSQDESVRGGEQFF. For the CDR3, the DNA is TGTGCCAGCAGCCAAGATGAGTCGGTCCGGGGGGGTGAGCAGTTCTTC.

This clonotype was picked up a small number of times. A junction boundary mismatches the germline segment, possibly from a read error. The genes are TRBV7-2 and TRBJ2-1, with TRBD2 identical over 9 bases. Germline V gene lookup returns CDR1 SGHTA and CDR2 FQGNSA. The CDR3 covers 16 residues. This CDR3 is CAGSLEGLASYNERFF. The CDR3 nucleotides read TGTGCCGGCAGCTTAGAGGGACTAGCATCCTACAATGAGCGGTTCTTC. The entire variable domain, with the rest obtained from reference TRBV7-2 and TRBJ2-1, is as follows: GAGVSQSPSNKVTEKGKDVELRCDPISGHTALYWYRQSLGQGLEFLIYFQGNSAPDKSGLPSDRFSAERTGGSVSTLTIQRTQQEDSAVYLCAGSLEGLASYNERFFGPGTRLTVL.

This clonotype occurred a few times. The V and J genes are TRBV7-9 and TRBJ2-3, with D perhaps TRBD1 (8 bases). Germline V gives CDR1 SEHNR, CDR2 FQNEAQ (reference sequence). The V and J ends lost 1 base and 1 base respectively, with 12 bases between them. This CDR3 comprises 16 residues. CDR3 bases: TGTGCCAGCAGCTTAGGACAGGGGAGGGGCACAGATACGCAGTATTTT. Protein product: CASSLGQGRGTDTQYF.

The V and J genes are TRBV12-3 or TRBV12-4 and TRBJ1-6; the D is unclear. Trimming took off 5 bases at V and 5 bases at J, with 10 bases between the two ends. This CDR3 has 14 amino acids. The CDR3 loop is CASSLLGDNSPLHF. The CDR3 DNA follows: TGTGCCAGCAGTCTTTTGGGTGATAATTCACCCCTCCACTTT.

The chain carries TRBV12-3 or TRBV12-4 and TRBJ2-1, with TRBD1 matching 10 bases. This CDR3 contains 14 residues. The V segment lost 6 bases and the J segment 7 bases; nucleotides outside the gene matches: 6. The CDR3 sequence is CASRSTGGLNEQFF. The CDR3 DNA is TGTGCCAGCAGATCGACAGGGGGCTTGAATGAGCAGTTCTTC.

This chain connects TRBV28 to TRBJ2-2, with 7 bases identical to TRBD1. This CDR3 has 15 residues. The junction had 6 bases not matched to a gene; V was cut back by 5 bases and J by 3 bases. CDR1 MDHEN and CDR2 SYDVKM come from the germline V gene. The CDR3 protein is CASSVSQGHTGELFF. Here the CDR3 DNA reads TGTGCCAGCAGTGTGTCACAGGGGCACACCGGGGAGCTGTTTTTT.

This clonotype was counted many times. V gene TRBV25-1 combines with J gene TRBJ2-5, with D hard to call. Trimming left V 0 bases short and J 5 bases short, with 7 bases between. The germline gives CDR1 MGHDK, CDR2 SYGVNS. This CDR3 region has 13 residues. CDR3 bases: TGTGCCAGCAGTGAATATATGAAGGAGACCCAGTACTTC. Translation gives CASSEYMKETQYF.

This chain uses TRBV7-4 with TRBJ2-5; either TRBD1 or TRBD2 may supply D (6 bases each). With the DNA end fitting TRBJ2-7 better, the J assignment may be wrong. Germline loops: CDR1 SGHVT, CDR2 SQSDAQ. This CDR3 spans 13 amino acids. CDR3 amino acids: CASSLLGGHEQYF. CDR3 coding DNA: TGTGCCAGCAGCTTACTTGGGGGGCACGAGCAGTACTTC.

This chain connects TRBV2 to TRBJ1-2, with 7 positions matching TRBD1. This CDR3 spans 15 amino acids. Looked up from germline, CDR1 is SNHLY and CDR2 is FYNNEI. Losses at the gene ends were 7 bases for V and 0 bases for J; bases not matched to a gene: 8. The CDR3 spells CASKKGAGPNYGYTF. The CDR3 nucleotides read TGTGCCAGCAAAAAGGGGGCCGGGCCTAACTATGGCTACACCTTC.

A word on this clonotype: Germline is not matched at one junction end, which may reflect a read error. This sequence joins TRBV7-2 and TRBJ2-1, with D perhaps TRBD2 (7 bases). Per germline, CDR1 SGHTA and CDR2 FQGNSA. This CDR3 spans 15 amino acids. The CDR3, as DNA: TGTGCCGGCAGCTTAGTAGGGGGGGATTTCAATGAGCAGTTCTTC. This encodes CAGSLVGGDFNEQFF.

V and J are TRBV2 and TRBJ2-6; 7 positions agree with TRBD2. J gave up 0 bases and V 5 bases, and 13 bases lay outside the gene matches. This CDR3 spans 19 amino acids. Germline CDR1 SNHLY, CDR2 FYNNEI. For the CDR3, the DNA is TGTGCCAGCAGTTTCTTACTAACTAGCGCTAGCTCTGGGGCCAACGTCCTGACTTTC. Protein sequence: CASSFLLTSASSGANVLTF.

In this sample, this clonotype turned up many times. The CDR3 loop is CSASRQDTDTQYF. The CDR3 DNA is TGCAGTGCTAGTCGGCAGGACACAGATACGCAGTATTTT. This chain connects TRBV20-1 to TRBJ2-3; no clear D gene. Trimming took 3 bases from V and 2 from J, leaving 9 bases between them. The CDR3 runs 13 residues. In germline, CDR1 is DFQATT, CDR2 SNEGSKA (reference sequence).

This chain uses TRBV28 with TRBJ2-4; 11 positions agree with TRBD1. The germline CDR1 and CDR2 sequences are MDHEN and SYDVKM. Trimming took 2 bases from V and 15 from J; bases not matched to a gene: 9. The CDR3 has 14 amino acids. The CDR3 reads CASSLGGTGGWRYF. CDR3 nucleotide sequence: TGTGCCAGCAGTTTAGGGGGGACAGGGGGTTGGCGGTACTTC.

This chain uses TRBV18 with TRBJ1-2; possibly TRBD1 for D (6 bases). V lost 5 bases to trimming and J lost 6 bases, with 10 bases between them. In germline, CDR1 is KGHSH, CDR2 LQKENI. The CDR3 has 12 residues. CDR3 residues: CASSSRQDGYTF. For the CDR3, the DNA is TGTGCCAGCTCAAGCCGACAGGATGGCTACACCTTC. Full variable domain (outside the CDR3, taken from reference TRBV18 and TRBJ1-2): NAGVMQNPRHLVRRRGQEARLRCSPMKGHSHVYWYRQLPEEGLKFMVYLQKENIIDESGMPKERFSAEFPKEGPSILRIQQVVRGDSAAYFCASSSRQDGYTFGSGTRLTVV.

The CDR3 DNA sequence: TGTGCCAGCAGTTTAGGGTCATGGGATGAGACCCAGTACTTC. Its protein product is CASSLGSWDETQYF. This sequence joins TRBV12-3 or TRBV12-4 and TRBJ2-5; D unresolved. V was trimmed by 1 base and J by 5 bases, leaving 11 bases between them. The CDR3 loop spans 14 amino acids.

A few counts support this clonotype. This chain joins TRBV11-1 and TRBJ1-2; 8 bases agree with TRBD1. The CDR3 length is 15 residues. From germline, CDR1 is SGHAT and CDR2 FQDESV (reference sequence). Trimming at V came to 1 base and at J to 10 bases, leaving 11 bases not matched to a gene. CDR3 in amino acids: CASSLDGRDRLLYTF. The CDR3 region has the DNA TGTGCCAGCAGCTTAGACGGCCGGGACAGGCTTCTCTACACCTTC.

The rearrangement uses TRBV2 and TRBJ2-7; D is possibly TRBD2 (6 bases). Deletions cut 3 bases from V and 6 bases from J, with 21 bases between. The length of the CDR3 is 16 residues. CDR1 is SNHLY, CDR2 FYNNEI, per germline. This CDR3 is CASSEGTPLTGGEQYF. In DNA, the CDR3 is TGTGCCAGCAGTGAGGGGACTCCGCTCACAGGTGGCGAGCAGTACTTC.

This clonotype was found once. Just one base apart from a much larger clone, this may be a read error. CDR3 sequence (DNA): TGTGCCAGCAGCGTCGGGACAGATATTAACTGTGGCTACACCTTC. Translating it yields CASSVGTDINCGYTF. V gene TRBV9 combines with J gene TRBJ1-2; 7 bases line up with TRBD1. CDR1 is SGDLS and CDR2 is YYNGEE in the germline V gene. The CDR3 runs 15 residues. The full variable domain, rest sourced from reference TRBV9 and TRBJ1-2, is DSGVTQTPKHLITATGQRVTLRCSPRSGDLSVYWYQQSLDQGLQFLIQYYNGEERAKGNILERFSAQQFPDLHSELNLSSLELGDSALYFCASSVGTDINCGYTFGSGTRLTVV.

V and J are TRBV27 and TRBJ1-4, with TRBD1 matching 10 bases. The V and J ends lost 7 bases and 5 bases, in that order; junction bases with no gene match: 13. Germline-derived CDR1 and CDR2 are MNHEY and SMNVEV (reference sequence). There are 17 residues in the CDR3. In nucleotides, the CDR3 is TGTGCCAGCAAAAGGGACAGGGGTTTTAGAGGGAATGAAAAACTGTTTTTT. Its translation: CASKRDRGFRGNEKLFF.

This clonotype has just a few counts. J is TRBJ1-4 and V is TRBV21-1. TRBV21-1 is a documented pseudogene. This CDR3 spans 15 amino acids. Written as DNA, the CDR3 is TGTGCCAGCAGCAAAACAGATTGGGCTAATGAAAAACTGTTTTTT. This gives the protein CASSKTDWANEKLFF.

This clonotype was seen a single time. The J gene is TRBJ2-5, the V gene TRBV12-3 or TRBV12-4; D not certain. Between the trimmed V and J ends, which lost 6 bases and 2 bases, there was a span of 16 bases. The CDR3 sequence is 15 residues long. CDR3 DNA sequence: TGTGCCAGCAGCCCGAATGGGCACAGTCAAGAGACCCAGTACTTC. Encoded protein: CASSPNGHSQETQYF.

This chain uses TRBV29-1 with TRBJ2-1; a possible D gene is TRBD1 (5 bases). CDR3 size: 18 residues. V gave up 1 base and J gave up 0 bases, with 19 bases separating them. Germline assignment: CDR1 SQVTM and CDR2 ANQGSEA. CDR3 sequence reads: CSVEGAGSPSSSYNEQFF. The CDR3, as DNA: TGCAGCGTTGAAGGGGCAGGGTCACCCTCGAGCTCCTACAATGAGCAGTTCTTC.

This rearrangement joins TRBV5-5 to TRBJ1-1; a weak D match, TRBD1 (5 bases). CDR1 SGHKS and CDR2 YYEKEE come from the germline V gene (reference sequence). V was cut by 1 base and J by 8 bases, with 18 bases left in between. The CDR3 totals 15 residues. This chain's CDR3 is CASSLTGQGMTEAFF. DNA of the CDR3: TGTGCCAGCAGCTTGACAGGCCAAGGGATGACCGAAGCTTTCTTT.

This clonotype has only a few counts. The CDR3 is CASSPRGNYNEQFF. The CDR3 DNA reads as TGTGCCAGCAGCCCCCGCGGGAACTACAATGAGCAGTTCTTC. The chain employs TRBV11-1 and TRBJ2-1, with D possibly matching TRBD2 (6 bases). This CDR3 region has 14 residues. Germline V lookup: CDR1 SGHAT, CDR2 FQDESV (reference sequence). Trimming stripped 5 bases from V and 3 bases from J, with 11 bases between. The full variable domain, in which reference TRBV11-1 and TRBJ2-1 provide the parts outside the CDR3, is EAEVAQSPRYKITEKSQAVAFWCDPISGHATLYWYRQILGQGPELLVQFQDESVVDDSQLPKDRFSAERLKGVDSTLKIQPAELGDSAMYLCASSPRGNYNEQFFGPGTRLTVL.

This clonotype came up a few times. The chain joins TRBV9 to TRBJ1-1; TRBD1 agrees at 8 bases. CDR1 and CDR2 from the germline V gene are SGDLS and YYNGEE. V shed 4 bases and J 5 bases; nucleotides not matched to a gene: 7. This CDR3 region has 14 residues. The CDR3 spells CASSTGTGSTEAFF. The CDR3 nucleotides read TGTGCCAGCAGCACAGGGACAGGTTCTACTGAAGCTTTCTTT.

V usage is TRBV6-1 and J usage is TRBJ1-1; 8 positions match TRBD1. The CDR3 has 15 amino acids. Trimming cost V 5 bases and J 0 bases; bases outside gene matches: 5. Germline CDR1 and CDR2: MNHNS and SASEGT. This CDR3 reads CASSTHRGVNTEAFF. The CDR3 DNA reads TGTGCCAGCAGTACCCACAGGGGGGTGAACACTGAAGCTTTCTTT.

The chain has TRBV7-9 and TRBJ2-3; D unclear. Trimming removed 1 base at V and 3 bases at J, with 11 bases between. The CDR3 covers 15 residues. Germline V gives CDR1 SEHNR, CDR2 FQNEAQ (reference sequence). CDR3 bases: TGTGCCAGCAGCTTAGGATACGGGTTGACAGATACGCAGTATTTT. Encoded protein: CASSLGYGLTDTQYF.

This clonotype has only a few counts. V gene TRBV29-1 combines with J gene TRBJ2-3; a possible D gene is TRBD2 (6 bases). Trimming left V 1 base short and J 7 bases short, with 9 bases between. Germline V gives CDR1 SQVTM, CDR2 ANQGSEA. CDR3 length equals 12 residues. CDR3 residues: CSVEAGGNTQYF. The CDR3 coding sequence is TGCAGCGTTGAAGCCGGAGGGAATACGCAGTATTTT.

This clonotype occurred once. The rearrangement links TRBV29-1 to TRBJ2-1; tentatively, D is TRBD2 (6 bases). The CDR3 runs to 12 residues. The germline V gene has CDR1 SQVTM and CDR2 ANQGSEA. With 5 bases removed from V and 3 bases from J, the gap between germline ends came to 8 bases. The CDR3 nucleotides read TGCAGCGTTACGGGGGTCTACAATGAGCAGTTCTTC. It yields the protein CSVTGVYNEQFF.